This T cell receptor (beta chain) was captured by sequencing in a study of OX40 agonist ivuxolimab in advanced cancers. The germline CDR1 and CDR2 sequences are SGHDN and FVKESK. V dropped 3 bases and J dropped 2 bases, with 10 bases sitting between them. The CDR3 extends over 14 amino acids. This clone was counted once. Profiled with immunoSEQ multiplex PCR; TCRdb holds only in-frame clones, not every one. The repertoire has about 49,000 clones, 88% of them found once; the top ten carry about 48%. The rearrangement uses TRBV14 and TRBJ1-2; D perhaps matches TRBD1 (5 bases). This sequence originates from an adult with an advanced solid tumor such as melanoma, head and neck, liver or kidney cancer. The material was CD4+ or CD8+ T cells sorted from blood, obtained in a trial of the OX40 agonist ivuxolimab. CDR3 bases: TGTGCCAGCAGCCACGGGGGTACAAACTATGGCTACACCTTC. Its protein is CASSHGGTNYGYTF.